This TCR beta chain was identified during a study of blood T cell repertoires in COVID-19. Looking at the study overall: COVID-19 samples collected from the United States, Italy and Spain covered acute and convalescent phases. From T cells, B-cell-depleted T cells, or PBMCs came the material, which was cDNA or gDNA.

Profiled with immunoSEQ multiplex PCR; TCRdb holds only in-frame clones, not every one. The data hold approximately 160,000 clones, with 90% observed a single time. Trimming pared 0 bases from V and 4 bases from J, leaving 9 bases between. Germline CDR1 and CDR2: MNHNS and SASEGT. This CDR3 has 14 amino acids. Sequenced material: peripheral blood. The chain links TRBV6-1 to TRBJ2-5; TRBD1 might be the D (5 bases). The receptor comes from a man between 45 and 60 years old with acute or convalescent COVID-19. In DNA, the CDR3 is TGTGCCAGCAGTGAAGCGCAGGGCGGAGAGACCCAGTACTTC. Translating gives CASSEAQGGETQYF.